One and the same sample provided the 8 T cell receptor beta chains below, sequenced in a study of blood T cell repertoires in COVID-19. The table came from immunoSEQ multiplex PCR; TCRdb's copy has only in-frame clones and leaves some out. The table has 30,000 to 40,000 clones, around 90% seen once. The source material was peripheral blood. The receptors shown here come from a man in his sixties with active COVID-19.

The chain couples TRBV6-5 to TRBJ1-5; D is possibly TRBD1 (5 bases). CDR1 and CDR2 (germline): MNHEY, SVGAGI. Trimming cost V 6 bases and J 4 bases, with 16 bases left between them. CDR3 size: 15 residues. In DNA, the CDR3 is TGTGCCAGCAGCTACGCGGGGGGGGAAAATCAGCCCCAGCATTTT. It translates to CASSYAGGENQPQHF.

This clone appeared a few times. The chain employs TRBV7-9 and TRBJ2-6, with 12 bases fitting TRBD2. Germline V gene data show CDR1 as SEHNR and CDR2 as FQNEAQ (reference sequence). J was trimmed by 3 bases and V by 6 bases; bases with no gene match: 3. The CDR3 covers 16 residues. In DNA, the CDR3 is TGTGCCAGCAGGAGACTAGCGGGAGTTGGGGCCAACGTCCTGACTTTC. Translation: CASRRLAGVGANVLTF. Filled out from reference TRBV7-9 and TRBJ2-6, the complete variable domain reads DTGVSQNPRHKITKRGQNVTFRCDPISEHNRLYWYRQTLGQGPEFLTYFQNEAQLEKSRLLSDRFSAERPKGSFSTLEIQRTEQGDSAMYLCASRRLAGVGANVLTFGAGSRLTVL.

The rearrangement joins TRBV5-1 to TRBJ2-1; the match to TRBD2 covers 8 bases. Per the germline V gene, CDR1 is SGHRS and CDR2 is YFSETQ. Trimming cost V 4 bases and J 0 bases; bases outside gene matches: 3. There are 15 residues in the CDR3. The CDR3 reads CASSVSGSSYNEQFF. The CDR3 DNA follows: TGCGCCAGCAGCGTGAGCGGGAGCTCCTACAATGAGCAGTTCTTC.

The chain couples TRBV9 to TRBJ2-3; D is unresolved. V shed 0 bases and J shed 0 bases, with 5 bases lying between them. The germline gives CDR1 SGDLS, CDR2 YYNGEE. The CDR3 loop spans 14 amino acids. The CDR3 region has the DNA TGTGCCAGCAGCGTAGCTGCGAGCACAGATACGCAGTATTTT. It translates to CASSVAASTDTQYF.

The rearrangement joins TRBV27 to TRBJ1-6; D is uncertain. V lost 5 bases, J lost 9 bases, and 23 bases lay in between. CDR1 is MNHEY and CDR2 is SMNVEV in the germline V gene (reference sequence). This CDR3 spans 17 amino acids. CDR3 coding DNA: TGTGCCAGCAGTCTTTGGAGAGTTCGGGGTGGCAGTTCACCCCTCCACTTT. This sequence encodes CASSLWRVRGGSSPLHF.

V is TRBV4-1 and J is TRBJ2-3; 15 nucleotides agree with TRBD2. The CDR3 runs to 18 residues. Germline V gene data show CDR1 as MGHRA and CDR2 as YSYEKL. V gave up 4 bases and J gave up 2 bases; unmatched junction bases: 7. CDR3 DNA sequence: TGCGCCAGCAGCCCCGGGGGGACTAGCGGGAGGTACACAGATACGCAGTATTTT. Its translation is CASSPGGTSGRYTDTQYF.

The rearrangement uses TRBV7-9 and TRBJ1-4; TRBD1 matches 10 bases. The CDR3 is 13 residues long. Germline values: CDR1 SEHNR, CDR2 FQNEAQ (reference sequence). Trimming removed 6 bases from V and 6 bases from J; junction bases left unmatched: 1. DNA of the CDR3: TGTGCCAGCAGGGGACAGGGGTATGAAAAACTGTTTTTT. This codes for CASRGQGYEKLFF. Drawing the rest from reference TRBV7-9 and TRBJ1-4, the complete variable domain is DTGVSQNPRHKITKRGQNVTFRCDPISEHNRLYWYRQTLGQGPEFLTYFQNEAQLEKSRLLSDRFSAERPKGSFSTLEIQRTEQGDSAMYLCASRGQGYEKLFFGSGTQLSVL.

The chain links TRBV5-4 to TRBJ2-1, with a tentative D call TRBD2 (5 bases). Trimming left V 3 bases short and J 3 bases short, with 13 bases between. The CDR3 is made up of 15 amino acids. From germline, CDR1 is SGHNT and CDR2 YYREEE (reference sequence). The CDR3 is CASSSSGDGYNEQFF. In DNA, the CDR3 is TGTGCCAGCAGCTCGAGCGGAGATGGCTACAATGAGCAGTTCTTC. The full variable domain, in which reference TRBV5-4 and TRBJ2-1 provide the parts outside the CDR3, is ETGVTQSPTHLIKTRGQQVTLRCSSQSGHNTVSWYQQALGQGPQFIFQYYREEENGRGNFPPRFSGLQFPNYSSELNVNALELDDSALYLCASSSSGDGYNEQFFGPGTRLTVL.